Reported below is one T cell receptor beta chain. This clonotype was found many times. The target of this receptor is not known. Per-base quality was not reported, and no clone a single base away is much larger than it. Per the germline V gene, MNHNS is the CDR1 and SASEGT is the CDR2. V drops 2 bases and J drops 0 bases, leaving 4 bases in between. Inclusive of the bounding cysteine and phenylalanine, the CDR3 is 13 residues long. Of all the DNA, just the CDR3 is kept, 39 bases in frame from base 1. This record comes from a study of T cells in Graves' hyperthyroidism and ophthalmopathy (dated by TCRdb to the late 2010s). Broadly, across the study: Peripheral blood samples were taken at the time of initial diagnosis, prior to any treatment. A discovery cohort of about 95 patients, about 40 with Graves' ophthalmopathy and more than 55 with stable Graves' hyperthyroidism, was used to find distinguishing TCR V-J signatures. Prospective prediction of ophthalmopathy was tested in an independent validation cohort of approximately 19 hyperthyroidism patients and some 17 patients who later progressed to ophthalmopathy. The approximately 97 discovery patients were randomly divided into training and test sets at a 7:3 ratio. Thyroid tissue and blood T-cell repertoires from about six Graves' hyperthyroidism patients were also compared in the study. Once sampling was done, hyperthyroidism patients were given methimazole at a starting dose of 30 mg daily, whereas ophthalmopathy patients were given high-dose intravenous methylprednisolone. The paper describes TCR Vbeta CDR3 sequencing of some 130 peripheral blood samples, made up of some 40 ophthalmopathy patients, approximately 76 hyperthyroidism patients and 17 progressor patients. On the study overall, not on this receptor specifically: In validation, the model predicted progression to ophthalmopathy a median of approximately 6.3 months before onset, with about 67% sensitivity and roughly 77% specificity. Most expanded thyroid clonotypes (frequency above 0.001) were also detected in blood, suggesting blood repertoires may reflect thyroid immune responses. Sample size was not statistically predetermined, and investigators were not blinded to group allocation. Ophthalmopathy was separated from stable hyperthyroidism by a 13 V-J signature model, with approximately 85% sensitivity and roughly 81% specificity obtained in cross-validation and 80%/75% obtained in testing.

The TCR beta CDR3 regions were amplified from the RNA transcripts. For the first round of RT-PCR on the TCR CDR3, the HTBI primer set was used together with the Qiagen OneStep RT-PCR kit. The libraries were constructed in a second round of multiplex PCR and then size-selected and purified. The libraries were sequenced on an Illumina HiSeq2000 using paired-end 100 bp reads. Under the source paper's analysis protocol: SOAPnuke was used to process the raw data, with reads discarded if the reads contained adapters or uncalled bases, had a mean Phred below 15, or lacked an exact constant-primer or identifier match. High-quality paired reads were merged with COPE v1.2.5, and unique nucleotide sequences were defined as clonotypes. MiTCR v1.1 was used to align clonotypes to the IMGT TRBV, TRBD and TRBJ reference segments. Only V-J combinations with frequency above 0.0001, covering about 99% of repertoires, were analysed. The TCS score was defined as F50 (clonal expansion) divided by E x V (chaos), with BLOSUM62-based TCRdist calculated between CDR3 peptides within each V-J. Welch's t-statistics and random forest reduced approximately 520 V-J features to 13, which were used in a naive Bayes classifier (R e1071). Using fastp at Q25 and MiXCR, TCRdb reprocessed the public reads and kept productive beta chains. Here each entry gathers all rows of one CDR3 protein and keeps the most common genes and DNA. The V and J calls shown here were made by TCRdb, not taken from the authors' results. The sample table shows around 340,000 distinct CDR3 sequences, and roughly 20% are seen once. The ten top clones hold around 15% of the sample.

In the ophthalmopathy patients, disease was moderately to severely active, with a Clinical Activity Score of 3 or more, a NOSPECS grade of 4 or more, and a duration of less than 3 months. Any patient with an uncontrolled infection, another autoimmune disease, pregnancy or lactation was excluded. Diagnoses were established on the basis of clinical symptoms, serum thyroxine and TRAb, thyroid ultrasound, and orbital computed tomography. Ficoll-Paque density gradient centrifugation was used to isolate PBMCs from approximately 10 ml of fresh peripheral blood. Total RNA was extracted with Trizol reagent, and quality was checked on an Agilent 2100 Bioanalyzer.

The chain was built from TRBV6-1 and TRBJ1-1, with the D gene too uncertain to name. Sample: blood. The source of this sequence is a woman aged 40 to 50 with Graves' ophthalmopathy. Read as DNA, the sequence is TGTGCCAGCAGTGAAAAGGTGAACACTGAAGCTTTCTTT. This yields the protein CASSEKVNTEAFF.